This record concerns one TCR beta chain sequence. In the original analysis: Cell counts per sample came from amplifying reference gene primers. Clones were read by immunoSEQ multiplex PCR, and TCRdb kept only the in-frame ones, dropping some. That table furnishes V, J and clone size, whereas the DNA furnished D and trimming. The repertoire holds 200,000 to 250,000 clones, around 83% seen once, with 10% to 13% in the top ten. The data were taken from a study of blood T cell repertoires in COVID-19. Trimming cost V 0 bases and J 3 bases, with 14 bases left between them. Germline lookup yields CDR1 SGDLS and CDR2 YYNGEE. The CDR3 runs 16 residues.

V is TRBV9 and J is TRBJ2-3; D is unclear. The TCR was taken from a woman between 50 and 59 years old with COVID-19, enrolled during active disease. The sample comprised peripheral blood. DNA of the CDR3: TGTGCCAGCAGCGTAGTATCCCCTGACAAGACAGATACGCAGTATTTT. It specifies CASSVVSPDKTDTQYF.